The rows below give T cell receptor beta chains drawn from one sample of a study of blood T cell repertoires in COVID-19. TCRdb keeps only in-frame clones here, not all; method: immunoSEQ multiplex PCR. This table has some 160,000 clones, about 85% appearing once. The sequencing sample was made of peripheral blood. These receptors were obtained from a man between 65 and 79 years old who had recovered from COVID-19. CDR3s include the opening cysteine and the closing phenylalanine or tryptophan. Each record gives: J gene, V gene, clone size, D gene, CDR3 length, CDR3 DNA, CDR3 protein. The D gene is left open where the match is weak. Clone size, where shown, is once, few, many, or a class for clones that have expanded.

j_gene: TRBJ2-2; v_gene: TRBV7-2; abundance: NA; d_gene: NA; len: 15; CDR3nt: TGTGCAAACCCCCCGGCGAGCGGCAACACCGGGGAGCTGTTTTTT; CDR3aa: CANPPASGNTGELFF
j_gene: TRBJ2-5; v_gene: TRBV20-1; abundance: NA; d_gene: NA; len: 10; CDR3nt: TGCAGTGCTAGGAGGGAGACCCAGTACTTC; CDR3aa: CSARRETQYF
j_gene: TRBJ2-6; v_gene: TRBV13; abundance: NA; d_gene: TRBD1; len: 19; CDR3nt: TGTGCCAGCAGCACCATTCCGGGACAGGGGGCGCCTGGGGCCAACGTCCTGACTTTC; CDR3aa: CASSTIPGQGAPGANVLTF
j_gene: TRBJ2-7; v_gene: TRBV2; abundance: NA; d_gene: TRBD2; len: 15; CDR3nt: TGTGCCAGCAGCCCCGGACTAGCGGGCTCCTACGAGCAGTACTTC; CDR3aa: CASSPGLAGSYEQYF
j_gene: TRBJ1-5; v_gene: TRBV19; abundance: once; d_gene: NA; len: 16; CDR3nt: TGTGCCAGTACCTTGGGGACTGCGGGAAGCAATCAGCCCCAGCATTTT; CDR3aa: CASTLGTAGSNQPQHF
j_gene: TRBJ2-7; v_gene: TRBV15; abundance: NA; d_gene: TRBD2; len: 18; CDR3nt: TGTGCCACCAGCAGAAGCTATGGGTTAGCGGGAGGCCGGCGGGAGCAGTACTTC; CDR3aa: CATSRSYGLAGGRREQYF
j_gene: TRBJ2-1; v_gene: TRBV5-1; abundance: NA; d_gene: TRBD2; len: 18; CDR3nt: TGCGCCAGCAGCTTGGACCCGGTTCTAGCGGGAGGGTACAATGAGCAGTTCTTC; CDR3aa: CASSLDPVLAGGYNEQFF
j_gene: TRBJ1-2; v_gene: TRBV5-5; abundance: few; d_gene: NA; len: 13; CDR3nt: TGTGCCAGCAGCTTGGAAGAACTCTATGGCTACACCTTC; CDR3aa: CASSLEELYGYTF
j_gene: TRBJ1-6; v_gene: TRBV4-1; abundance: NA; d_gene: NA; len: 15; CDR3nt: TGCGCCAGCAGCCATACAGCGGCGGAGGATTCACCCCTCCACTTT; CDR3aa: CASSHTAAEDSPLHF
j_gene: TRBJ1-3; v_gene: TRBV10-3; abundance: NA; d_gene: NA; len: 14; CDR3nt: TGTGCCATCAGTGAAACTCTGATCGGAAACACCATATATTTT; CDR3aa: CAISETLIGNTIYF
j_gene: TRBJ2-5; v_gene: TRBV5-1; abundance: once; d_gene: NA; len: 13; CDR3nt: TGCGCCAGCAGCTTGGACACTAAAGAGACCCAGTACTTC; CDR3aa: CASSLDTKETQYF